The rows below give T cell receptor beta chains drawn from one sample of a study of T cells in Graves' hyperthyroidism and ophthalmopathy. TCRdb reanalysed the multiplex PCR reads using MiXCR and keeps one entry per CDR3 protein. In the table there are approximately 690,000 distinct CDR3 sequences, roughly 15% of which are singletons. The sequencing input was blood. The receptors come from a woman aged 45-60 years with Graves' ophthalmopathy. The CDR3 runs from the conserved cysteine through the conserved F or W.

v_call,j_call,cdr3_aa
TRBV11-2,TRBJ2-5,CASSLGLAQVETQYF
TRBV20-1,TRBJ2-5,CSANRLSGRETQYF
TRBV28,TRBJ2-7,CASSIRDIETYEQYF
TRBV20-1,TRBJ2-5,CSPFWGETQYF
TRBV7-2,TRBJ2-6,CASSARPGQGSAGANVLTF
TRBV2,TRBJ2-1,CASSEQVNEQFF
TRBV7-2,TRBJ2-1,CASSLAIAGISYNEQFF
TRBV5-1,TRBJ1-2,CASSLMGDHGYTF
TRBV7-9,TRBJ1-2,CASSQATNYGYTF
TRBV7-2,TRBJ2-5,CASSSTEGLAGGLQETQYF
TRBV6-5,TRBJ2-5,CASSYSVVEQTQYF
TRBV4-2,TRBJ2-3,CASSQEAAGTQYF
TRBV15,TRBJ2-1,CATSRDGTSAVEENEQFF
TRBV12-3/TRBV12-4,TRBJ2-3,CASRWQTNTDTQYF
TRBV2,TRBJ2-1,CATTRSSCNEQFF
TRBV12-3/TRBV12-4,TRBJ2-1,CASTSGGGDGWQFF
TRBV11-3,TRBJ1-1,CASSPPVGTFPNTEAFF
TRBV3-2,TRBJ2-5,CASSQVAREEETQYF
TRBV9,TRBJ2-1,CASSYEAYGEQFF
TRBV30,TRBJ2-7,CAWSRTANYEQYF
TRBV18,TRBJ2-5,CASSHVGVKETQYF
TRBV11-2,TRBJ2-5,CASSLVVVQETQYF
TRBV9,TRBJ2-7,CASSVSDSSYEQYF
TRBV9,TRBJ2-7,CASSVESGTPSYEQYF
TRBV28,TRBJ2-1,CASKEGLAGVYEQFF
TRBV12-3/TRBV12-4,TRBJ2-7,CAGTKTGVAYEQYF
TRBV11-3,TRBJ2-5,CASSLKRETQYF
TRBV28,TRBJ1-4,CASRAGTATNEKLFF
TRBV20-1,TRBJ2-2,CSAGSSANTGELFF
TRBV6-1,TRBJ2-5,CASSEGGQGLRRAGEEETQYF
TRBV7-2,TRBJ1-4,CASSSLEGRAEKLFF
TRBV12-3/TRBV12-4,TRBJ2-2,CASRRLAGGSGELFF
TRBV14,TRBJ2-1,CASSHGLGTVSRNEQFF
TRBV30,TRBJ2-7,CAVGTSGAPYEQYF
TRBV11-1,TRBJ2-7,CASSSHPQGSISYEQYF
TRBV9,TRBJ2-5,CASSVGGVQETQYF
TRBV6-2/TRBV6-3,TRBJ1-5,CASSPLGQGLDQPQHF
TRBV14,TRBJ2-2,CASSLESLLAGGPPTGELFF
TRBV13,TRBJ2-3,CASSLDRESMWADTQYF
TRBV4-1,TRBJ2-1,CASSRLAGADYNEQFF
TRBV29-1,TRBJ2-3,CSVAQGLSPDTQYF
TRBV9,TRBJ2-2,CASSVGGRATGELFF
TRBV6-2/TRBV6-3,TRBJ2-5,CASSYFGLGETQYF
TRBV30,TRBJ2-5,CAWRPIGRSQETQYF
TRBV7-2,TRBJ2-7,CASSLAWGRVEQYF
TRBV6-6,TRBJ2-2,CASSYPLPGLAGVPGELFF
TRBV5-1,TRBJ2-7,CASSLLKGQNYEQYF
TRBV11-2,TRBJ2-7,CASSLEGTSNYEQYF
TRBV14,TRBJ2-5,CASSHRTGSGETQYF
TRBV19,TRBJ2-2,CASSMRSGRSTGELFF
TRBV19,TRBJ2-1,CASSGWEGQTYNEQFF
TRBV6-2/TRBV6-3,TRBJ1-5,CASSYSGRISNQPQHF
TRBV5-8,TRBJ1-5,CASSLWGASNQPQHF
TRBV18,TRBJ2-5,CASSHAGSGTDF
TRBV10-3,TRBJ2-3,CAIRKGYSGSGGDTQYF
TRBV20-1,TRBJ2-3,CSAKGLAGVVYAPDTQYF
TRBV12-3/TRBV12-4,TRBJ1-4,CASSFRPIAINEKLFF
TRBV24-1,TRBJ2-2,CATSEGGELFF
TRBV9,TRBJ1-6,CASSVGQENSPLHF
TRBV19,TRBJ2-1,CASSSWTGGTFTYNEQFF